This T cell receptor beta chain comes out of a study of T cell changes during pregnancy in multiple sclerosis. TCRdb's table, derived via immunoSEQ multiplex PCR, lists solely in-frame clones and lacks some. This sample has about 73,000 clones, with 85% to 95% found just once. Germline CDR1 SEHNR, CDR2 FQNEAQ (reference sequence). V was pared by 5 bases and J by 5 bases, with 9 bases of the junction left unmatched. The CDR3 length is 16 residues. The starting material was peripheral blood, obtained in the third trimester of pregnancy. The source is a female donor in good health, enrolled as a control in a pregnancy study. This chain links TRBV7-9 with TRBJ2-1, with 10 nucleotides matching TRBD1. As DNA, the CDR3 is TGTGCCAGCAGCCTCCTCGGGGACAGGGGCAACAATGAGCAGTTCTTC. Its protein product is CASSLLGDRGNNEQFF. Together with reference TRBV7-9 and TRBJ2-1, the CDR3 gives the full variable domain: DTGVSQNPRHKITKRGQNVTFRCDPISEHNRLYWYRQTLGQGPEFLTYFQNEAQLEKSRLLSDRFSAERPKGSFSTLEIQRTEQGDSAMYLCASSLLGDRGNNEQFFGPGTRLTVL.